One TCR beta chain is described in this entry. The method was immunoSEQ multiplex PCR; TCRdb's version includes in-frame clones alone and lacks a portion of them. The sample lists about 180,000 clones, roughly 84% occurring once. These data originate in a study of blood T cell repertoires in COVID-19. The V segment lost 7 bases and the J segment 7 bases; nucleotides outside the gene matches: 6. The CDR3 runs 11 residues. Germline-derived CDR1 and CDR2 are SQVTM and ANQGSEA. The Seattle patients joined while their infection was active and were tracked longitudinally afterward. The sequence was obtained from a person aged 70 to 85 with COVID-19, enrolled during active disease. The V call is TRBV29-1, the J call TRBJ2-5; the match to TRBD1 covers 7 bases. Sequencing was carried out using peripheral blood. The CDR3 nucleotides read TGCAGCGACCGGACAGGCTTGACCCAGTACTTC. Protein: CSDRTGLTQYF.